Below, 2 T cell receptor beta chains from the same sample are listed, as sequenced in a study of blood T cell repertoires in COVID-19. Data came from immunoSEQ multiplex PCR; TCRdb stores just in-frame clones and leaves some out. The table has about 260,000 clones, approximately 88% seen once. The sequenced sample was peripheral blood. The source of these receptors is a human donor in a cohort sampled during active COVID-19.

The chain links TRBV19 to TRBJ1-5, with D possibly being TRBD1 (5 bases). The CDR3 loop spans 13 amino acids. The germline CDR1 and CDR2 sequences are LNHDA and SQIVND (reference sequence). Trimming took 9 bases from V and 2 from J, leaving 11 bases between them. The CDR3 DNA reads TGTGCCAGCGGGGGAGGGGGCAATCAGCCCCAGCATTTT. It specifies CASGGGGNQPQHF.

This chain links TRBV4-3 with TRBJ1-5, with D possibly matching TRBD1 (5 bases). Per the germline V gene, CDR1 is LGHNA and CDR2 is YSLEER. The CDR3 loop spans 15 amino acids. The germline V and J ends were trimmed by 0 bases and 6 bases, with 12 bases remaining between them. CDR3 in amino acids: CASSQDIGGGQPQHF. The DNA of the CDR3 is TGCGCCAGCAGCCAAGATATCGGGGGAGGTCAGCCCCAGCATTTT.